Below are 16 T cell receptor beta chains sequenced from a single sample in a study of T-cell memory formation after mild COVID-19. One entry per CDR3 protein results from TCRdb running MiXCR on the 5' RACE reads. This table holds more than 100,000 distinct CDR3 sequences, more than 15% found once. What was sequenced was PBMCs or a T cell subset sorted from them (not recorded which). The receptors derive from a man between 18 and 29 years old who had mild COVID-19 (a few samples of this study predate the infection). Cell type and time point are not known.

In this sample, this clonotype turned up a few times. The V gene is TRBV5-1, the J gene TRBJ1-4; a possible D gene is TRBD1 (5 bases). The length of the CDR3 is 15 residues. V shed 5 bases and J shed 5 bases, with 16 bases lying between them. Germline V CDR1 and CDR2: SGHRS, YFSETQ. CDR3 nucleotide sequence: TGCGCCAGCAGGTTGTCGGGGCTAACGAATGAAAAACTGTTTTTT. It is translated as CASRLSGLTNEKLFF.

The gene calls are TRBV12-3 or TRBV12-4 and TRBJ1-1, with D possibly TRBD1 on 6 matching bases. With 5 bases removed from V and 5 bases from J, the gap between germline ends came to 12 bases. The CDR3 extends over 13 amino acids. CDR3 region: CASSLGGATEAFF. CDR3 DNA: TGTGCCAGCAGTCTAGGGGGGGCTACTGAAGCTTTCTTT.

This clonotype appeared a few times. The J gene is TRBJ2-7, the V gene TRBV5-1, with 7 bases aligning to TRBD2. CDR1 is SGHRS, CDR2 YFSETQ, per germline. With V trimmed by 2 bases and J by 2 bases, 4 bases remained unmatched. The CDR3 consists of 14 residues. The CDR3 region has the DNA TGCGCCAGCAGCTTCGACGGGAGGACCTACGAGCAGTACTTC. Its protein product is CASSFDGRTYEQYF.

The chain links TRBV6-1 to TRBJ2-1; 7 positions agree with TRBD2. The CDR3 spans 14 residues. Germline CDR1 is MNHNS and CDR2 is SASEGT. The trim removed 7 bases at V and 0 bases at J, leaving 3 bases unmatched. The CDR3 region has the DNA TGTGCCAGCAAGGGCGGGGGCTCCTACAATGAGCAGTTCTTC. It specifies CASKGGGSYNEQFF.

CDR3 sequence reads: CRPPWGLAGYNEQFF. The CDR3 bases are TGCAGACCACCTTGGGGACTAGCGGGATACAATGAGCAGTTCTTC. The chain employs TRBV20-1 and TRBJ2-1; 13 bases agree with TRBD2. Germline V lookup: CDR1 DFQATT, CDR2 SNEGSKA (reference sequence). CDR3 length equals 15 residues.

The chain combines TRBV3-1 with TRBJ1-2; D remains unclear. Trimming cost V 0 bases and J 4 bases, with 9 bases left between them. The CDR3 has 14 amino acids. Germline V gives CDR1 LGHDT, CDR2 YNNKEL (reference sequence). This CDR3 is CASSQESRGYGYTF. The DNA of the CDR3 is TGTGCCAGCAGCCAAGAATCCCGGGGCTATGGCTACACCTTC.

This clonotype was detected a few times. The V call is TRBV29-1, the J call TRBJ1-1; TRBD1 agrees at 8 bases. Germline V gene data show CDR1 as SQVTM and CDR2 as ANQGSEA. With 4 bases clipped from V and 8 bases from J, the junction kept 9 bases outside the gene matches. The CDR3 extends over 13 amino acids. The CDR3 coding sequence is TGCAGCGTTGCCTTTCAGGACAGGGCCGAAGCTTTCTTT. Protein product: CSVAFQDRAEAFF.

This chain links TRBV7-9 with TRBJ2-1, with 9 positions matching TRBD2. The CDR3 is 16 amino acids. Trimming took 2 bases from V and 5 from J; bases not matched to a gene: 7. The V gene's germline CDR1 is SEHNR and CDR2 FQNEAQ (reference sequence). The CDR3 is CASSLSLAGTNNEQFF. The CDR3 bases are TGTGCCAGCAGCTTATCGCTAGCGGGGACAAACAATGAGCAGTTCTTC.

This clonotype was detected only a few times. V is TRBV28 and J is TRBJ1-2; D might be TRBD1 (5 bases). The CDR3 is made up of 13 amino acids. Looked up from germline, CDR1 is MDHEN and CDR2 is SYDVKM. The V and J ends lost 7 bases and 4 bases respectively, with 13 bases between them. The CDR3 nucleotides are TGTGCCAGCACGTCACAAGGGGCCTATGGCTACACCTTC. Residues: CASTSQGAYGYTF.

This clonotype has only a few counts. Here the CDR3 DNA reads TGCGCCAGCAGCCGGATTCGGGGGGGCCGGATTGAGCAGTTCTTC. Translation: CASSRIRGGRIEQFF. The chain is built from TRBV5-1 and TRBJ2-1, with 8 bases identical to TRBD2. Germline lookup yields CDR1 SGHRS and CDR2 YFSETQ. V shed 4 bases, J shed 9 bases, and the junction held 12 bases outside the gene matches. The CDR3 totals 15 residues.

The rearrangement joins TRBV7-2 to TRBJ1-2; possibly TRBD1 for D (5 bases). The CDR3 loop spans 15 amino acids. Germline V lookup: CDR1 SGHTA, CDR2 FQGNSA. Trimming took off 5 bases at V and 2 bases at J, with 15 bases between the two ends. In nucleotides, the CDR3 is TGTGCCAGCAGCCCATTAACGGGGCGGAACTATGGCTACACCTTC. Its translation is CASSPLTGRNYGYTF. The full variable domain, its missing parts supplied by reference TRBV7-2 and TRBJ1-2, is GAGVSQSPSNKVTEKGKDVELRCDPISGHTALYWYRQSLGQGLEFLIYFQGNSAPDKSGLPSDRFSAERTGGSVSTLTIQRTQQEDSAVYLCASSPLTGRNYGYTFGSGTRLTVV.

This chain connects TRBV6-5 to TRBJ2-1; possible D gene TRBD2, 6 bases. Looked up from germline, CDR1 is MNHEY and CDR2 is SVGAGI. The CDR3 has 14 residues. The ends were cut back, 5 bases at V and 7 bases at J, with 15 bases in the middle. The CDR3 is CASSKRVALNEQFF. DNA of the CDR3: TGTGCCAGCAGTAAGCGGGTCGCATTGAATGAGCAGTTCTTC.

This clonotype has ten or more counts. The chain is built from TRBV6-5 and TRBJ2-3, with D hard to call. This CDR3 has 12 amino acids. Trimming stripped 4 bases from V and 3 bases from J, with 5 bases between. Germline lookup yields CDR1 MNHEY and CDR2 SVGAGI. CDR3 region: CASSSWTDTQYF. The CDR3, as DNA: TGTGCCAGCAGTTCCTGGACAGATACGCAGTATTTT.

This chain links TRBV20-1 with TRBJ2-2; 7 bases match TRBD2. The germline V gene has CDR1 DFQATT and CDR2 SNEGSKA (reference sequence). The CDR3 sequence is 13 residues long. J was trimmed by 0 bases and V by 7 bases; bases with no gene match: 2. The CDR3 region has the DNA TGCAGTGGGGGAGGGACGAACACCGGGGAGCTGTTTTTT. Translated, it gives CSGGGTNTGELFF.

This clonotype was observed many times. This chain joins TRBV5-1 and TRBJ2-1; no clear D gene. Germline V gene sequence: CDR1 SGHRS, CDR2 YFSETQ. With 2 bases removed from V and 0 bases from J, the gap between germline ends came to 9 bases. The CDR3 extends over 15 amino acids. The CDR3 loop is CASSFYPSSYNEQFF. The CDR3, as DNA: TGCGCCAGCAGCTTTTACCCTAGCTCCTACAATGAGCAGTTCTTC.

The genes are TRBV4-1 and TRBJ1-1; TRBD1 might be the D (6 bases). Trimming removed 0 bases from V and 4 bases from J, with 18 bases in between. CDR3 length equals 17 residues. Germline V gene sequence: CDR1 MGHRA, CDR2 YSYEKL. Written as DNA, the CDR3 is TGCGCCAGCAGCCAAGATAGGGGACGGGCCAGGGGCACTGAAGCTTTCTTT. This gives the protein CASSQDRGRARGTEAFF.